Below, one T cell receptor beta chain is given with its context. The data belong to a study of shared clonotypes between healthy human individuals. Naivety among CD8 cells was defined by CD45RO negativity and positive CCR7 selection, thereby excluding terminally differentiated effector memory CD45RA+ cells. The donors, healthy adults who were HIV-negative, had experienced no recent acute infections or vaccinations. In the original processing: Filtering differed for immunoSEQ, which gave only junction sequences without quality scores. Using immunoSEQ multiplex PCR, the repertoire was profiled, and TCRdb retains in-frame clones only, with some absent. The V and J calls and clone size were taken over from that table, and D and trimming were inferred from the DNA. The repertoire holds roughly 770,000 clones, with around 96% as singletons. Germline-derived CDR1 and CDR2 are SGHNT and YENEEA. Between the trimmed V and J ends, which lost 0 bases and 3 bases, there was a span of 12 bases. The CDR3 loop spans 16 amino acids.

The clonotype comes from a man younger than 45 in good health. The J gene is TRBJ2-1, the V gene TRBV11-3; D might be TRBD2 (6 bases). Sample: naive CD8+ T cells sorted from blood. CDR3 amino acids: CASSLDSGAHYNEQFF. The CDR3 region has the DNA TGTGCCAGCAGCTTAGATAGCGGAGCTCACTACAATGAGCAGTTCTTC.